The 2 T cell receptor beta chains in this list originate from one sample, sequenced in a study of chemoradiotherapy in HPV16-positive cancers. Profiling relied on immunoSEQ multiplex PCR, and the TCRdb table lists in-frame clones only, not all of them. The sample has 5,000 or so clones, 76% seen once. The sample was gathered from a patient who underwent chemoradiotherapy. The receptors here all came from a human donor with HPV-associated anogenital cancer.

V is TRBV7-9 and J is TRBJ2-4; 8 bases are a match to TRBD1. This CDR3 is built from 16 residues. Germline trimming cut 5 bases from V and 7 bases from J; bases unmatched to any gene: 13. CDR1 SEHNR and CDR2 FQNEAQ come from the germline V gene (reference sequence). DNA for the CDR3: TGTGCCAGCAGCCCCTCCACAGGGGGTCTTAGGAACATTCAGTACTTC. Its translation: CASSPSTGGLRNIQYF.

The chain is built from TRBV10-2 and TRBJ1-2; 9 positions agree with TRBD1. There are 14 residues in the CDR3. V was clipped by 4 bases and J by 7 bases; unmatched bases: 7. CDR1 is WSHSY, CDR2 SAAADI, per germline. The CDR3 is CASSAGTGFFGYTF. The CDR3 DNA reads TGCGCCAGCAGTGCGGGGACAGGGTTCTTTGGCTACACCTTC.